Presented here are 8 T cell receptor beta chains from one specimen sequenced in a study of shared clonotypes between healthy human individuals (dated by TCRdb to 2020 to 2022). The library was prepared using the immunoSEQ multiplex PCR assay. TCRdb re-hosts the immuneACCESS table, in-frame sequences only. Its copies lack some clones; in the studies checked, an unresolved V gene accounts for under half of them, and the cause for the rest is not known. The sample contains about 770,000 clones, 72% of them found a single time. Over 1.5% of the sample goes to the ten largest clones. Sequences were obtained from memory CD4+ T cells sorted from blood. The meaning of the sample's cell subset or site label: CD45RA-negative fraction. The source of these receptors is a woman in her twenties or thirties in good health.

V usage is TRBV5-8 and J usage is TRBJ2-3, with 9 bases that match TRBD2. The CDR3 covers 16 residues. Germline V gene lookup returns CDR1 SGHTS and CDR2 YDEGEE. The V and J ends lost 4 bases and 4 bases, in that order; junction bases with no gene match: 10. The CDR3 sequence: CASSGGAGGWADTQYF. DNA of the CDR3: TGTGCCAGCAGCGGGGGAGCGGGAGGTTGGGCAGATACGCAGTATTTT.

V is TRBV5-1 and J is TRBJ2-7; 9 nucleotides line up with TRBD2. J lost 3 bases, V lost 0 bases, and 7 bases had no gene match. Germline CDR1 and CDR2: SGHRS and YFSETQ. The CDR3 totals 16 residues. The CDR3 loop is CASSLVTSGPIYEQYF. The CDR3 DNA is TGCGCCAGCAGCTTGGTGACTAGCGGACCTATCTACGAGCAGTACTTC.

A few counts support this clone. The junction differs from germline at one of its ends, possibly a read error. Other DNA sequences in the same sample also yield this CDR3. The V gene is TRBV2, the J gene TRBJ1-5, with D uncertain. This CDR3 is 12 amino acids long. Germline V gene sequence: CDR1 SNHLY, CDR2 FYNNEI. The CDR3 nucleotides are TGTGCCAGCAGGGAAGGGAATCAGCCCCAGCATTTT. It is translated as CASREGNQPQHF.

The chain uses TRBV27 and TRBJ2-7; D is unclear. This CDR3 contains 14 residues. Germline values: CDR1 MNHEY, CDR2 SMNVEV (reference sequence). V lost 0 bases, J lost 3 bases, and 9 bases lay in between. The CDR3 DNA sequence: TGTGCCAGCAGTTTATCGCGGCTAGTCTACGAGCAGTACTTC. The encoded protein is CASSLSRLVYEQYF.

The table lists this clone with a count of one. V usage is TRBV2 and J usage is TRBJ2-1; TRBD2 is a possible D gene (5 bases). Trimming took 5 bases from V and 5 from J, leaving 16 bases between them. The CDR3 consists of 15 residues. The germline CDR1 and CDR2 sequences are SNHLY and FYNNEI. The CDR3 loop reads CASSTMGTRNNEQFF. CDR3 sequence (DNA): TGTGCCAGCAGTACAATGGGAACTAGAAACAATGAGCAGTTCTTC. The full variable domain, with the rest looked up from reference TRBV2 and TRBJ2-1, is EPEVTQTPSHQVTQMGQEVILRCVPISNHLYFYWYRQILGQKVEFLVSFYNNEISEKSEIFDDQFSVERPDGSNFTLKIRSTKLEDSAMYFCASSTMGTRNNEQFFGPGTRLTVL.

Worth noting for this clone: The junction and the germline gene differ at one end; a read error may be behind it. CDR3 DNA: TGTGCCAGCAGCCGCATCTCCGACAATGAGCAGTTCTTC. It is translated as CASSRISDNEQFF. The rearrangement links TRBV7-3 to TRBJ2-1; D unresolved. The CDR3 covers 13 residues. Germline CDR1 and CDR2: SGHTA and FQGTGA.

The chain has TRBV5-6 and TRBJ2-7, with TRBD1 as a possible D gene (6 bases). CDR3 length equals 14 residues. Germline assignment: CDR1 SGHDT and CDR2 YYEEEE. V was pared by 4 bases and J by 1 base, with 12 bases between. This CDR3 reads CASSLLTGSYEQYF. The CDR3 nucleotides read TGTGCCAGCAGCCTACTGACAGGTTCCTACGAGCAGTACTTC.

The rearrangement uses TRBV11-3 and TRBJ2-6; D possibly corresponds to TRBD1 (6 bases). Germline V gene sequence: CDR1 SGHNT, CDR2 YENEEA. This CDR3 contains 16 residues. The V end was cut by 3 bases, the J end by 4 bases, with 13 bases between. As DNA, the CDR3 is TGTGCCAGCAGCTTGGGGCAGGGGTCCGGGGCCAACGTCCTGACTTTC. This encodes CASSLGQGSGANVLTF.